The 27 T cell receptor beta chains listed next were all sequenced from one sample in a study of blood T cell repertoires in COVID-19. Some clones are missing from TCRdb's copy, which holds only in-frame ones; the method was immunoSEQ multiplex PCR. The profile shows around 330,000 clones, about 91% of them singletons. The source material was PBMCs or T cells enriched from blood (not recorded which). Every receptor here comes from a woman aged 18-29 years who had recovered from COVID-19.

To note about this clone: Other DNA sequences in this specimen translate into the identical CDR3. This rearrangement joins TRBV4-3 to TRBJ1-1, with D hard to call. Germline V CDR1 and CDR2: LGHNA, YSLEER. V dropped 1 base and J dropped 1 base, with 10 bases sitting between them. The CDR3 is 15 residues long. The CDR3 DNA reads as TGCGCCAGCAGCCAAGTCGCAGCGGAGAACACTGAAGCTTTCTTT. This translates into CASSQVAAENTEAFF.

J is TRBJ1-1 and V is TRBV19; D is possibly TRBD1 (5 bases). The CDR3 covers 17 residues. Germline values: CDR1 LNHDA, CDR2 SQIVND (reference sequence). V was pared by 6 bases and J by 1 base, with 21 bases between. This CDR3 is CASSDPGRGVTNTEAFF. The CDR3 DNA follows: TGTGCCAGTAGCGACCCGGGGAGGGGTGTCACGAACACTGAAGCTTTCTTT. Full variable domain (remainder filled in from reference TRBV19 and TRBJ1-1): DGGITQSPKYLFRKEGQNVTLSCEQNLNHDAMYWYRQDPGQGLRLIYYSQIVNDFQKGDIAEGYSVSREKKESFPLTVTSAQKNPTAFYLCASSDPGRGVTNTEAFFGQGTRLTVV.

V is TRBV28 and J is TRBJ1-2; 7 bases are a match to TRBD1. V was pared by 2 bases and J by 3 bases, with 6 bases of the junction left unmatched. The CDR3 is made up of 15 amino acids. Germline V gene data show CDR1 as MDHEN and CDR2 as SYDVKM. The CDR3 bases are TGTGCCAGCAGTTTACCAGGGGGGAATTACTATGGCTACACCTTC. It codes for CASSLPGGNYYGYTF.

V is TRBV7-8 and J is TRBJ1-2, with D possibly being TRBD1 (5 bases). Trimming shortened V by 1 base and J by 3 bases, and 12 bases separated the two germline ends. CDR3 length: 15 amino acids. Germline assignment: CDR1 SGHVS and CDR2 FQNEAQ. This chain's CDR3 is CASSLGSGVDYGYTF. CDR3 coding DNA: TGTGCCAGCAGCTTAGGATCGGGGGTTGACTATGGCTACACCTTC.

The chain links TRBV16 to TRBJ2-2; 7 nucleotides align to TRBD1. The trim removed 2 bases at V and 0 bases at J, leaving 6 bases unmatched. Per the germline V gene, CDR1 is KGHSY and CDR2 is FQNENV. The CDR3 spans 17 residues. CDR3 amino acids: CASSQVLRGTNTGELFF. The CDR3 nucleotides are TGTGCCAGCAGCCAAGTCCTCAGGGGGACGAACACCGGGGAGCTGTTTTTT.

The sample holds a few counts of this clone. CDR3 amino acids: CASSPSQGNYGYTF. DNA of the CDR3: TGTGCCAGCAGCCCAAGCCAGGGTAACTATGGCTACACCTTC. The chain combines TRBV7-2 with TRBJ1-2; maybe TRBD1 (5 bases). Trimming took off 5 bases at V and 1 base at J, with 11 bases between the two ends. Per the germline V gene, CDR1 is SGHTA and CDR2 is FQGNSA. The CDR3 runs to 14 residues.

The chain combines TRBV7-2 with TRBJ1-1, with 8 bases lining up with TRBD1. Germline loops: CDR1 SGHTA, CDR2 FQGNSA. V trimming: 3 bases; J trimming: 6 bases; junction bases outside the gene matches: 9. The CDR3 is 15 amino acids. DNA of the CDR3: TGTGCCAGCAGCTTGAGGACAGGGTGGATGCCTGAAGCTTTCTTT. This sequence encodes CASSLRTGWMPEAFF.

This chain joins TRBV6-5 and TRBJ2-5; TRBD1 matches at 10 bases. The CDR3 has 15 residues. Germline assignment: CDR1 MNHEY and CDR2 SVGAGI. J lost 7 bases, V lost 6 bases, and 11 bases had no gene match. Here the CDR3 DNA reads TGTGCCAGCAGGGGACAGGGGAAAAACTTTGGGACCCAGTACTTC. This sequence encodes CASRGQGKNFGTQYF.

The CDR3 DNA reads TGTGCCAGCAGTTACGCGGGCAGGGGACCCAGTGAAGCTTTCTTT. Encoded protein: CASSYAGRGPSEAFF. V and J are TRBV6-2 or TRBV6-3 and TRBJ1-1; D is possibly TRBD1 (6 bases). The CDR3 is 15 residues long. Germline CDR1 MNHEY, CDR2 SVGEGT. Trimming stripped 2 bases from V and 7 bases from J, with 17 bases between.

The chain combines TRBV4-3 with TRBJ2-3, with a weak D call TRBD2 (6 bases). Germline V gene data show CDR1 as LGHNA and CDR2 as YSLEER. This CDR3 has 15 residues. V lost 0 bases and J 5 bases, leaving 12 bases between the germline ends. The CDR3 is CASSQDTTSLDTQYF. The CDR3 bases are TGCGCCAGCAGCCAAGATACCACTAGCTTAGATACGCAGTATTTT.

This clone appeared once. V is TRBV27 and J is TRBJ1-2, with D unclear. V dropped 0 bases and J dropped 4 bases, with 6 bases sitting between them. This CDR3 comprises 13 residues. Germline V CDR1 and CDR2: MNHEY, SMNVEV (reference sequence). The CDR3 loop reads CASSLSPFYGYTF. In DNA, the CDR3 is TGTGCCAGCAGTTTATCTCCTTTCTATGGCTACACCTTC.

V is TRBV11-3 and J is TRBJ2-1; TRBD1 aligns across 11 bases. CDR1 is SGHNT and CDR2 is YENEEA in the germline V gene. The CDR3 is 16 amino acids. After removal of 4 bases from V and 9 bases from J, the junction contained 11 bases not matched to a gene. This CDR3 is CASSSRGGQGVGEQFF. CDR3 nucleotide sequence: TGTGCCAGCAGCTCCAGAGGGGGACAGGGGGTTGGTGAGCAGTTCTTC.

This clone is a singleton in its sample. Other DNA sequences in the same sample also yield this CDR3. The chain has TRBV12-3 or TRBV12-4 and TRBJ2-3; no reliable D call. Trimming took off 5 bases at V and 7 bases at J, with 10 bases between the two ends. This CDR3 is built from 12 residues. The CDR3: CASSPRLHTQYF. The CDR3 coding sequence is TGTGCCAGCAGTCCCCGTCTCCATACGCAGTATTTT.

The V call is TRBV27, the J call TRBJ2-7; 8 nucleotides match TRBD1. Germline trimming cut 3 bases from V and 4 bases from J; bases unmatched to any gene: 8. From germline, CDR1 is MNHEY and CDR2 SMNVEV (reference sequence). CDR3 length equals 15 residues. The CDR3 protein is CASSFFGQGAYEQYF. The CDR3 region has the DNA TGTGCCAGCAGTTTTTTCGGGCAGGGGGCATACGAGCAGTACTTC.

The J gene is TRBJ2-1, the V gene TRBV29-1; 7 bases fit TRBD2. V lost 6 bases, J lost 4 bases, and 9 bases stayed unmatched. Germline CDR1 and CDR2: SQVTM and ANQGSEA. This CDR3 has 14 residues. The CDR3: CSVGPSGVYNEQFF. The CDR3 nucleotides read TGCAGCGTGGGACCTAGCGGAGTATACAATGAGCAGTTCTTC.

As DNA, the CDR3 is TGTGCCAGCAGCCTGGGGGAGGGACAGGGTGGCTACACCTTC. It specifies CASSLGEGQGGYTF. The gene calls are TRBV7-3 and TRBJ1-2, with TRBD1 identical over 9 bases. CDR3 length equals 14 residues. Losses at the gene ends were 5 bases for V and 7 bases for J; bases not matched to a gene: 8. CDR1 is SGHTA, CDR2 FQGTGA, per germline.

This chain joins TRBV7-3 and TRBJ2-1, with 10 bases matching TRBD2. The CDR3 is 15 amino acids. Germline-derived CDR1 and CDR2 are SGHTA and FQGTGA. V was pared by 6 bases and J by 2 bases, with 4 bases of the junction left unmatched. DNA of the CDR3: TGTGCCAGCAGTAAAGGACTAGCGGCCTACAATGAGCAGTTCTTC. This gives the protein CASSKGLAAYNEQFF. The complete variable domain, with remaining parts taken from reference TRBV7-3 and TRBJ2-1, reads GAGVSQTPSNKVTEKGKYVELRCDPISGHTALYWYRQSLGQGPEFLIYFQGTGAADDSGLPNDRFFAVRPEGSVSTLKIQRTERGDSAVYLCASSKGLAAYNEQFFGPGTRLTVL.

The chain joins TRBV7-2 to TRBJ2-1; 8 positions agree with TRBD2. With V trimmed by 5 bases and J by 8 bases, 11 bases remained unmatched. Looked up from germline, CDR1 is SGHTA and CDR2 is FQGNSA. This CDR3 contains 15 residues. The CDR3 region has the DNA TGTGCCAGCAGCGCCGTCGCGGGGGGCTTATATGAGCAGTTCTTC. Its translation: CASSAVAGGLYEQFF.

The chain couples TRBV15 to TRBJ1-2; tentatively, D is TRBD1 (5 bases). This CDR3 spans 12 amino acids. Trimming shortened V by 6 bases and J by 6 bases, and 11 bases separated the two germline ends. The germline gives CDR1 LNHNV, CDR2 YYDKDF (reference sequence). The CDR3 sequence is CATREGANGYTF. The CDR3 coding sequence is TGTGCCACCAGAGAAGGGGCGAATGGCTACACCTTC.

V and J are TRBV27 and TRBJ1-4; the D is unclear. From germline, CDR1 is MNHEY and CDR2 SMNVEV (reference sequence). The CDR3 spans 14 residues. The ends were cut back, 2 bases at V and 5 bases at J, with 9 bases in the middle. DNA for the CDR3: TGTGCCAGCAGTTTACGCAGGAACAATGAAAAACTGTTTTTT. It is translated as CASSLRRNNEKLFF.

The chain has TRBV24-1 and TRBJ2-5, with TRBD1 matching over 9 bases. V was pared by 4 bases and J by 0 bases, with 8 bases of the junction left unmatched. CDR3 length: 17 amino acids. The V gene's germline CDR1 is KGHDR and CDR2 SFDVKD. The CDR3 loop reads CATSDAGTGTYQETQYF. In DNA, the CDR3 is TGTGCCACCAGTGACGCCGGGACAGGGACTTACCAAGAGACCCAGTACTTC.

The rearrangement uses TRBV15 and TRBJ2-3, with 8 bases aligning to TRBD2. CDR1 LNHNV and CDR2 YYDKDF come from the germline V gene (reference sequence). The CDR3 runs to 18 residues. Trimming took 2 bases from V and 0 from J; bases not matched to a gene: 10. The CDR3 DNA is TGTGCCACCAGCAGACAGATTCTTACTAGCGGCAGCACAGATACGCAGTATTTT. The encoded protein is CATSRQILTSGSTDTQYF.

The rearrangement links TRBV15 to TRBJ2-2; D might be TRBD2 (5 bases). V was trimmed by 2 bases and J by 3 bases, leaving 10 bases between them. The CDR3 contains 15 residues. CDR1 LNHNV and CDR2 YYDKDF come from the germline V gene (reference sequence). The CDR3 sequence: CATSRIGLYTGELFF. The DNA for the CDR3 is TGTGCCACCAGCAGAATCGGACTGTACACCGGGGAGCTGTTTTTT.

This chain connects TRBV7-9 to TRBJ1-2; D perhaps matches TRBD1 (6 bases). V gave up 5 bases and J gave up 2 bases, with 9 bases separating them. The CDR3 runs 13 residues. Germline loops: CDR1 SEHNR, CDR2 FQNEAQ (reference sequence). The CDR3 coding sequence is TGTGCCAGCAGCCCTCAGGGGAACTATGGCTACACCTTC. This gives the protein CASSPQGNYGYTF.

This chain joins TRBV19 and TRBJ2-6; a possible D gene is TRBD1 (6 bases). This CDR3 has 18 amino acids. The germline CDR1 and CDR2 sequences are LNHDA and SQIVND (reference sequence). Trimming took off 1 base at V and 0 bases at J, with 13 bases between the two ends. CDR3 nucleotides: TGTGCCAGTAGTATAGTCCAGGGGCCTCACTCTGGGGCCAACGTCCTGACTTTC. Translation: CASSIVQGPHSGANVLTF.

This chain connects TRBV5-6 to TRBJ2-7; TRBD2 aligns across 9 bases. Germline values: CDR1 SGHDT, CDR2 YYEEEE. The V and J ends lost 0 bases and 9 bases, in that order; junction bases with no gene match: 16. The CDR3 consists of 17 residues. DNA for the CDR3: TGTGCCAGCAGCTTGGAATCCCTAGCGGGGAAGTTGAGGGGGCAGTACTTC. The encoded protein is CASSLESLAGKLRGQYF. Supplemented by reference TRBV5-6 and TRBJ2-7, the full variable domain reads DAGVTQSPTHLIKTRGQQVTLRCSPKSGHDTVSWYQQALGQGPQFIFQYYEEEERQRGNFPDRFSGHQFPNYSSELNVNALLLGDSALYLCASSLESLAGKLRGQYFGPGTRLTVT.

The chain couples TRBV30 to TRBJ1-1, with 8 bases aligning to TRBD1. J gave up 8 bases and V 3 bases, and 2 bases lay outside the gene matches. Germline values: CDR1 GTSNPN, CDR2 SVGIG (reference sequence). This CDR3 contains 11 residues. CDR3 in DNA: TGTGCCTGGAGCAGGGGGCGCGAAGCTTTCTTT. It yields the protein CAWSRGREAFF.